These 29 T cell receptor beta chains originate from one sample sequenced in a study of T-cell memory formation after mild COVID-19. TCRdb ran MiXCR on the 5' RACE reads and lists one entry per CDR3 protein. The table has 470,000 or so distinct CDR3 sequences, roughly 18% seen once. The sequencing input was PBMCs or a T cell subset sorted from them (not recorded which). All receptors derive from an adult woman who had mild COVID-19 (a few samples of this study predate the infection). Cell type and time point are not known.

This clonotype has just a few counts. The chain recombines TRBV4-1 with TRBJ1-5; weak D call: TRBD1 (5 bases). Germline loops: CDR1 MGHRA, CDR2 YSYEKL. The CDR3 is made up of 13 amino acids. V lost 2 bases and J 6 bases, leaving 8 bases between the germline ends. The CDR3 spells CASSQPGTQPQHF. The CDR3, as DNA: TGCGCCAGCAGCCAACCTGGGACTCAGCCCCAGCATTTT.

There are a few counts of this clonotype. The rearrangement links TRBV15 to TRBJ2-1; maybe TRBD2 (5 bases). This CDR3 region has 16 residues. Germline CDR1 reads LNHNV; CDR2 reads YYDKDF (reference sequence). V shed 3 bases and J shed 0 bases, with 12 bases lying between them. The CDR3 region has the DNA TGTGCCACCAGCAGTCCGGGATTTAGCTCCTACAATGAGCAGTTCTTC. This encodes CATSSPGFSSYNEQFF.

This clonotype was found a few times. CDR3 protein: CASSYSGQADYTF. The DNA for the CDR3 is TGTGCCAGCAGTTATTCGGGACAGGCGGACTACACCTTC. This sequence joins TRBV6-5 and TRBJ1-2; 8 positions match TRBD1. This CDR3 has 13 amino acids. CDR1 is MNHEY, CDR2 SVGAGI, per germline. The junction had 7 bases not matched to a gene; V was cut back by 3 bases and J by 10 bases.

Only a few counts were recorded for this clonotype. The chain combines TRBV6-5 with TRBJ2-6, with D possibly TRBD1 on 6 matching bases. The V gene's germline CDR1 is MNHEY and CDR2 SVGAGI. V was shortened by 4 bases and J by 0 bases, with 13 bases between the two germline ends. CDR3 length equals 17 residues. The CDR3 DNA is TGTGCCAGCAGTTTGTTCACAGGGATCTCTGGGGCCAACGTCCTGACTTTC. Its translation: CASSLFTGISGANVLTF.

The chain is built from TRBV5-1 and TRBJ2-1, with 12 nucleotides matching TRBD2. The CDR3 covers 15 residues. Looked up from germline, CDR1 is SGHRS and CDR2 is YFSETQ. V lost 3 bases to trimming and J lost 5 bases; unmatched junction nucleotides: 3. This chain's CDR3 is CASSSLAGGHNEQFF. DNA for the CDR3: TGCGCCAGCAGCTCCCTAGCGGGGGGGCACAATGAGCAGTTCTTC. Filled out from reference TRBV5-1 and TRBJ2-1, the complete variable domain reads KAGVTQTPRYLIKTRGQQVTLSCSPISGHRSVSWYQQTPGQGLQFLFEYFSETQRNKGNFPGRFSGRQFSNSRSEMNVSTLELGDSALYLCASSSLAGGHNEQFFGPGTRLTVL.

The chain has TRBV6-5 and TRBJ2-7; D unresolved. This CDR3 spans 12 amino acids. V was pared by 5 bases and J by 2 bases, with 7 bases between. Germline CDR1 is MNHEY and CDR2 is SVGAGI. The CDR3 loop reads CASSPSTYEQYF. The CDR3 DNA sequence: TGTGCCAGCAGTCCGTCGACCTACGAGCAGTACTTC.

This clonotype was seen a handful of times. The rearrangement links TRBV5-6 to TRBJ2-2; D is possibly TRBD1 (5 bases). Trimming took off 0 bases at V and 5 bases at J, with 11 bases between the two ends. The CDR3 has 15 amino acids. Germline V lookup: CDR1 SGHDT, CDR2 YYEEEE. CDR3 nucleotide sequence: TGTGCCAGCAGCTTGGTCCAGGGTTTGACCGGGGAGCTGTTTTTT. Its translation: CASSLVQGLTGELFF.

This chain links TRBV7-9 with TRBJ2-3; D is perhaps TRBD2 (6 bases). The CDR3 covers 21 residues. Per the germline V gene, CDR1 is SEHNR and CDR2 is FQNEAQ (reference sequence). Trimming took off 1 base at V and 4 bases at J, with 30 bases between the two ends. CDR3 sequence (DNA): TGTGCCAGCAGCTTAGGACCGAGATCTTCTCTAGCGACCCGCCATCCAGATACGCAGTATTTT. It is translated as CASSLGPRSSLATRHPDTQYF.

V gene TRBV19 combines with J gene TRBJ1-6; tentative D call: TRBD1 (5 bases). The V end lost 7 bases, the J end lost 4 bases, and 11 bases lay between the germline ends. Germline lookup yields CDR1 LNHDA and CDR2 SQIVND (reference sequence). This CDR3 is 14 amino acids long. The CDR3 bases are TGTGCCAGTAAGGAGGGGATATATAATTCACCCCTCCACTTT. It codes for CASKEGIYNSPLHF.

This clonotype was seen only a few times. CDR3 nucleotides: TGCGCCAGCAGCTTCGACAGGGGACAATCCCCTAATTCACCCCTCCACTTT. Translated, it gives CASSFDRGQSPNSPLHF. The chain links TRBV5-1 to TRBJ1-6; 8 bases are shared with TRBD1. CDR1 is SGHRS and CDR2 is YFSETQ in the germline V gene. This CDR3 spans 17 amino acids. The V gene end was trimmed by 2 bases and the J gene end by 6 bases; junction bases not matched to a gene: 10. The full variable domain, in which reference TRBV5-1 and TRBJ1-6 provide the parts outside the CDR3, is KAGVTQTPRYLIKTRGQQVTLSCSPISGHRSVSWYQQTPGQGLQFLFEYFSETQRNKGNFPGRFSGRQFSNSRSEMNVSTLELGDSALYLCASSFDRGQSPNSPLHFGNGTRLTVT.

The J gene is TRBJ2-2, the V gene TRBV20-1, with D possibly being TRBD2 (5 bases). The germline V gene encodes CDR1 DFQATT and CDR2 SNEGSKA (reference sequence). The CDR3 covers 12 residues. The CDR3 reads CSYLANTGELFF. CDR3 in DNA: TGCAGCTATCTAGCAAACACCGGGGAGCTGTTTTTT.

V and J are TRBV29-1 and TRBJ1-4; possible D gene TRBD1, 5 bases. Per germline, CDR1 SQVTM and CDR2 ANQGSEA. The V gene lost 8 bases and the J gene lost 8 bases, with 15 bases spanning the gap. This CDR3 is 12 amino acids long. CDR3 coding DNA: TGCAGCATTCAAGGGGAAGGCGAAAAACTGTTTTTT. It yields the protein CSIQGEGEKLFF.

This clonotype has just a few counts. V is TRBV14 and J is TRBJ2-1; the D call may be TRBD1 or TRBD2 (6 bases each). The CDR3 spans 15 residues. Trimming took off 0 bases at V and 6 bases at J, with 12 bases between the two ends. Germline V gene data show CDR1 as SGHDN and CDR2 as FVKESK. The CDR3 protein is CASSQEGGLINEQFF. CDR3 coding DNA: TGTGCCAGCAGCCAAGAAGGGGGACTCATCAATGAGCAGTTCTTC. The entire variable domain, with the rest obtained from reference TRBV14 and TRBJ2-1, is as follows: EAGVTQFPSHSVIEKGQTVTLRCDPISGHDNLYWYRRVMGKEIKFLLHFVKESKQDESGMPNNRFLAERTGGTYSTLKVQPAELEDSGVYFCASSQEGGLINEQFFGPGTRLTVL.

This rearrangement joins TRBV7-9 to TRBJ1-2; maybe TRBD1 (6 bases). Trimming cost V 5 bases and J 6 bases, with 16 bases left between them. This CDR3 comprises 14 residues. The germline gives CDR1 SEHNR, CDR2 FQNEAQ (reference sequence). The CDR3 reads CASSTAGRGHGYTF. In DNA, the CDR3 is TGTGCCAGCAGCACGGCAGGCAGGGGCCATGGCTACACCTTC.

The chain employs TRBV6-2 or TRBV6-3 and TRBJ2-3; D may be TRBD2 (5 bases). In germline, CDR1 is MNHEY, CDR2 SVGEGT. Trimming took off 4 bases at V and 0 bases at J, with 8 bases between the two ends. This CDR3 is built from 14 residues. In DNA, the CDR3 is TGTGCCAGCAGTTCCCGGGAAAGCACAGATACGCAGTATTTT. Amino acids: CASSSRESTDTQYF.

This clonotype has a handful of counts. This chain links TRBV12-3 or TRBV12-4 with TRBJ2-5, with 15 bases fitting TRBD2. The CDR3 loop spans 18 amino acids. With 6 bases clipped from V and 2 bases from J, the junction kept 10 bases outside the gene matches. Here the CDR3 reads CASSPGTSGRTMQETQYF. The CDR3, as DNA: TGTGCCAGCAGCCCCGGGACTAGCGGGAGGACTATGCAAGAGACCCAGTACTTC.

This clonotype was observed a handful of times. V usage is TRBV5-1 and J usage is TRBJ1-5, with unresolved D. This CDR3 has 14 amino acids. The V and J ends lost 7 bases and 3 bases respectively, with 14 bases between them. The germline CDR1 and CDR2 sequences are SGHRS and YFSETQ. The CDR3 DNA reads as TGCGCCAGCCGTTTATCTACGGACAATCAGCCCCAGCATTTT. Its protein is CASRLSTDNQPQHF.

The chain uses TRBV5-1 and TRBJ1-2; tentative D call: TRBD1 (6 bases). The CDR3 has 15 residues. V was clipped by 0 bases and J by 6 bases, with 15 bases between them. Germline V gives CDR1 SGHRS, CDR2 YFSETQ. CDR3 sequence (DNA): TGCGCCAGCAGCTTGGTCCCCCCGACAGGCGATGGCTACACCTTC. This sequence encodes CASSLVPPTGDGYTF.

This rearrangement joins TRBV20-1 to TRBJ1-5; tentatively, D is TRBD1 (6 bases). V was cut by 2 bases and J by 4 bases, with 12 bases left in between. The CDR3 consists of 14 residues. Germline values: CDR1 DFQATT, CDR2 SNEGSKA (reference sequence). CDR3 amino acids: CSARQGPPNQPQHF. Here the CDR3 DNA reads TGCAGTGCTAGACAGGGGCCCCCTAATCAGCCCCAGCATTTT.

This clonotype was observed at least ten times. CDR3 sequence: CASSLGVLELQEQYF. CDR3 DNA sequence: TGCGCCAGCAGCTTGGGAGTTTTGGAACTCCAAGAGCAGTACTTC. The rearrangement joins TRBV5-1 to TRBJ2-7; D gene ambiguous. The germline V and J ends were trimmed by 0 bases and 7 bases, with 17 bases remaining between them. The length of the CDR3 is 15 residues. Germline lookup yields CDR1 SGHRS and CDR2 YFSETQ.

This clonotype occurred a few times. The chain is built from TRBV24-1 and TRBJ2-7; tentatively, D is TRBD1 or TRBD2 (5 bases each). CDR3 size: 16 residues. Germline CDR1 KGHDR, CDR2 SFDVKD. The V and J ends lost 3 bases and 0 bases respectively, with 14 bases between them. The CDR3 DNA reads TGTGCCACCAGTGATAATGCCGGGACGGACTCCTACGAGCAGTACTTC. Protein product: CATSDNAGTDSYEQYF.

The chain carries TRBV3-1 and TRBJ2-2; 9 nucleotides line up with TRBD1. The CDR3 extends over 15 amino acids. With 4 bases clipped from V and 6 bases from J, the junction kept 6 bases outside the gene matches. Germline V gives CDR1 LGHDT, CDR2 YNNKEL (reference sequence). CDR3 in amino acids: CASSPGTGYAGELFF. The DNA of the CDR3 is TGTGCCAGCAGCCCCGGGACAGGGTACGCCGGGGAGCTGTTTTTT.

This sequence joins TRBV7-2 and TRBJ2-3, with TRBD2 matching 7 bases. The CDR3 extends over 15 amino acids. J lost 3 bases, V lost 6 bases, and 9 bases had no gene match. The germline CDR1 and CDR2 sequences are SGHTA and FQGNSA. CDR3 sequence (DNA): TGTGCCAGCAGTACGGGAGGACCGGGGACAGATACGCAGTATTTT. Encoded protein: CASSTGGPGTDTQYF.

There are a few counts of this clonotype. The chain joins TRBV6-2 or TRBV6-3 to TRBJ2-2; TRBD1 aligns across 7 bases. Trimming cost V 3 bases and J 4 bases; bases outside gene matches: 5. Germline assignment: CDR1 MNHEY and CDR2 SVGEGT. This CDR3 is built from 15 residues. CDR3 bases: TGTGCCAGCAGTTATGCGACAGGGATCACCGGGGAGCTGTTTTTT. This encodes CASSYATGITGELFF.

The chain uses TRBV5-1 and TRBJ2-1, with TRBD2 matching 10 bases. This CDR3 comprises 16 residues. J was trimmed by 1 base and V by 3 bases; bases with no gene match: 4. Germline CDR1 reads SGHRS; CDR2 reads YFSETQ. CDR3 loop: CASSSLAGASYNEQFF. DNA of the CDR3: TGCGCCAGCAGCTCCCTAGCGGGAGCGTCCTACAATGAGCAGTTCTTC.

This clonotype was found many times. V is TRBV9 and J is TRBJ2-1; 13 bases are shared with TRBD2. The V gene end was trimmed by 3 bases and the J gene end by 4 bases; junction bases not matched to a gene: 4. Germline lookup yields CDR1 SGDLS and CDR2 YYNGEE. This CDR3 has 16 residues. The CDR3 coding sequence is TGTGCCAGCAGCGCCCGGGGACTAGCGGGATACAATGAGCAGTTCTTC. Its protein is CASSARGLAGYNEQFF.

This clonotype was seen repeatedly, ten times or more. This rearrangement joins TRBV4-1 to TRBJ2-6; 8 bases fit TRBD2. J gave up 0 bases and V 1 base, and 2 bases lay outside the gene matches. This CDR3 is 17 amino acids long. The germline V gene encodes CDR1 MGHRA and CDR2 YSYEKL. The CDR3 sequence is CASSQGGGPSGANVLTF. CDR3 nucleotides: TGCGCCAGCAGCCAAGGCGGGGGGCCCTCTGGGGCCAACGTCCTGACTTTC.

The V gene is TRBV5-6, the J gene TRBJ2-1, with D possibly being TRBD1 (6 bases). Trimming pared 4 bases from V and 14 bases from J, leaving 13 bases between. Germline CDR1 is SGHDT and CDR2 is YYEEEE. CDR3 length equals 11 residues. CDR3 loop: CASSNSGVEFF. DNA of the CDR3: TGTGCCAGCAGCAACTCAGGGGTAGAGTTCTTC.

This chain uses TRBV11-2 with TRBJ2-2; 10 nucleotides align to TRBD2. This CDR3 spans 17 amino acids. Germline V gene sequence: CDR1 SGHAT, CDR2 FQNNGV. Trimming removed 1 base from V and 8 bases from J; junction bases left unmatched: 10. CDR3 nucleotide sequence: TGTGCCAGCAGCTTAGTTCAGCGGGAGGGGCCACGTGGGGAGCTGTTTTTT. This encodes CASSLVQREGPRGELFF.